The T cell receptor (beta chain) described here comes from a study of blood T cell repertoires in COVID-19. The CDR3 sequence is 16 residues long. Looked up from germline, CDR1 is LNHDA and CDR2 is SQIVND (reference sequence). The V end lost 5 bases, the J end lost 3 bases, and 17 bases lay between the germline ends. Clones were read by immunoSEQ multiplex PCR, and TCRdb kept only the in-frame ones, dropping some. The sample has roughly 140,000 clones, approximately 91% seen once. This clone was counted only a few times. This sequence joins TRBV19 and TRBJ1-5; possible D gene TRBD1, 6 bases. Sequenced sample: peripheral blood. The origin of this receptor is a man aged 70 or older with acute or convalescent COVID-19. CDR3 residues: CASSSREGVNNQPQHF. As DNA, the CDR3 is TGTGCCAGTAGTTCCCGGGAGGGGGTGAACAATCAGCCCCAGCATTTT.